Listed below are T cell receptor beta chains from one sample, sequenced in a study of OX40 agonist ivuxolimab in advanced cancers. TCRdb keeps only in-frame clones here, not all; method: immunoSEQ multiplex PCR. The data show approximately 60,000 clones, roughly nine tenths seen once. Sequencing used CD4+ or CD8+ T cells sorted from blood, obtained in a trial of the OX40 agonist ivuxolimab. The receptors were sampled from an adult with an advanced solid tumor such as melanoma, head and neck, liver or kidney cancer. The CDR3 runs from the conserved cysteine through the conserved F or W. Each record gives: CDR3 protein, CDR3 DNA, D gene, V gene, J gene, clone size. D genes are given only for firm matches. Clone size appears in some rows only: once, few, many, or a class for an expanded clone.

CDR3aa: CASSSRQAGEQYF
CDR3nt: TGTGCCAGCAGCTCCCGTCAAGCAGGTGAGCAGTACTTC
d_gene: .
v_gene: TRBV7-2
j_gene: TRBJ2-7
abundance: .

CDR3aa: CATSLRTSGSMETQYF
CDR3nt: TGTGCCACCAGCTTAAGGACTAGCGGGAGTATGGAGACCCAGTACTTC
d_gene: TRBD2
v_gene: TRBV15
j_gene: TRBJ2-5
abundance: .

CDR3aa: CATSREKPGSSTDTQYF
CDR3nt: TGTGCCACCAGCAGGGAAAAACCGGGCTCTAGCACAGATACGCAGTATTTT
d_gene: .
v_gene: TRBV15
j_gene: TRBJ2-3
abundance: .

CDR3aa: CASSRRASNTGELFF
CDR3nt: TGTGCCAGCAGCCGCAGGGCCTCGAACACCGGGGAGCTGTTTTTT
d_gene: .
v_gene: TRBV7-3
j_gene: TRBJ2-2
abundance: .

CDR3aa: CASREHRSEQYF
CDR3nt: TGTGCCAGCAGAGAACACCGTAGCGAGCAGTACTTC
d_gene: .
v_gene: TRBV28
j_gene: TRBJ2-7
abundance: .

CDR3aa: CASSVGTQLVDEQFF
CDR3nt: TGTGCCAGCAGCGTAGGGACACAACTAGTCGATGAGCAGTTCTTC
d_gene: .
v_gene: TRBV9
j_gene: TRBJ2-1
abundance: .

CDR3aa: CASSGGTGSYSPLHF
CDR3nt: TGTGCCAGCAGTGGGGGGACAGGGTCCTATTCACCCCTCCACTTT
d_gene: TRBD1
v_gene: TRBV6-1
j_gene: TRBJ1-6
abundance: .

CDR3aa: CASSSGTGVRETQYF
CDR3nt: TGCGCCAGCAGCTCCGGGACAGGGGTGCGAGAGACCCAGTACTTC
d_gene: TRBD1
v_gene: TRBV5-1
j_gene: TRBJ2-5
abundance: .

CDR3aa: CASRPGVGDTYEQYF
CDR3nt: TGTGCCAGTCGACCCGGGGTGGGAGACACCTACGAGCAGTACTTC
d_gene: .
v_gene: TRBV19
j_gene: TRBJ2-7
abundance: .

CDR3aa: CASSSGTTFSYEQYF
CDR3nt: TGTGCCAGCAGTTCCGGGACTACTTTCTCCTACGAGCAGTACTTC
d_gene: TRBD2
v_gene: TRBV27
j_gene: TRBJ2-7
abundance: .

CDR3aa: CASSLLGGTDTQYF
CDR3nt: TGTGCCAGCAGCTTATTAGGTGGGACAGATACGCAGTATTTT
d_gene: .
v_gene: TRBV7-9
j_gene: TRBJ2-3
abundance: .

CDR3aa: CASTAGQGRHEQYF
CDR3nt: TGTGCCAGCACCGCGGGACAGGGCCGCCACGAGCAGTACTTC
d_gene: TRBD1
v_gene: TRBV6-5
j_gene: TRBJ2-7
abundance: .

CDR3aa: CASSSDRATEAFF
CDR3nt: TGTGCCAGCAGCTCGGACAGGGCTACAGAAGCTTTCTTT
d_gene: TRBD1
v_gene: TRBV11-2
j_gene: TRBJ1-1
abundance: .

CDR3aa: CASSVQGGSYNEQFF
CDR3nt: TGTGCCAGCAGCGTTCAGGGAGGTTCCTACAATGAGCAGTTCTTC
d_gene: .
v_gene: TRBV2
j_gene: TRBJ2-1
abundance: few

CDR3aa: CASSANGQGADEQYF
CDR3nt: TGTGCCAGCTCAGCCAACGGACAGGGGGCGGACGAGCAGTACTTC
d_gene: TRBD1
v_gene: TRBV18
j_gene: TRBJ2-7
abundance: .

CDR3aa: CASTLPGTNEKLFF
CDR3nt: TGTGCCAGTACCCTCCCGGGAACTAATGAAAAACTATTTTTT
d_gene: .
v_gene: TRBV7-9
j_gene: TRBJ1-4
abundance: .

CDR3aa: CASSLGLITGELFF
CDR3nt: TGTGCCAGCAGTCTAGGACTCATCACCGGGGAGCTGTTTTTT
d_gene: .
v_gene: TRBV28
j_gene: TRBJ2-2
abundance: .

CDR3aa: CASSLGYFGREADNEQFF
CDR3nt: TGTGCCAGCAGCTTGGGGTATTTCGGGCGGGAGGCCGACAATGAGCAGTTCTTC
d_gene: TRBD2
v_gene: TRBV5-6
j_gene: TRBJ2-1
abundance: .

CDR3aa: CASSVEVGATGNEQFF
CDR3nt: TGTGCCAGCAGCGTAGAGGTGGGAGCAACGGGGAATGAGCAGTTCTTC
d_gene: .
v_gene: TRBV9
j_gene: TRBJ2-1
abundance: .

CDR3aa: CASSLVGRAREQYF
CDR3nt: TGCGCCAGCAGCTTGGTGGGCAGGGCGAGGGAGCAGTACTTC
d_gene: .
v_gene: TRBV5-1
j_gene: TRBJ2-7
abundance: .

CDR3aa: CAWAGGGLYNEQFF
CDR3nt: TGTGCCTGGGCCGGCGGGGGCCTTTACAATGAGCAGTTCTTC
d_gene: .
v_gene: TRBV30
j_gene: TRBJ2-1
abundance: .

CDR3aa: CASKGIPNTEAFF
CDR3nt: TGTGCCAGCAAAGGGATACCCAACACTGAAGCTTTCTTT
d_gene: .
v_gene: TRBV6-5
j_gene: TRBJ1-1
abundance: .

CDR3aa: CASSWGSGASKYF
CDR3nt: .
d_gene: .
v_gene: TRBV28
j_gene: TRBJ2-5
abundance: .

CDR3aa: CASSFIAGVLSGDTQYF
CDR3nt: TGTGCCAGCAGCTTTATAGCGGGAGTGCTCTCAGGAGATACGCAGTATTTT
d_gene: TRBD2
v_gene: TRBV7-9
j_gene: TRBJ2-3
abundance: .

CDR3aa: CASILDRGDTEAFF
CDR3nt: TGTGCCAGCATCCTGGACAGGGGGGACACTGAAGCTTTCTTT
d_gene: TRBD1
v_gene: TRBV5-6
j_gene: TRBJ1-1
abundance: .

CDR3aa: CASSLVGTGEGTGELFF
CDR3nt: TGCGCCAGCAGCTTGGTCGGGACAGGGGAAGGCACCGGGGAGCTGTTTTTT
d_gene: TRBD1
v_gene: TRBV5-1
j_gene: TRBJ2-2
abundance: .

CDR3aa: CASSRGVSSTDTQYF
CDR3nt: TGTGCCAGCAGTCGAGGAGTCTCCAGCACAGATACGCAGTATTTT
d_gene: .
v_gene: TRBV7-2
j_gene: TRBJ2-3
abundance: .

CDR3aa: CASSGTSGSSEQFF
CDR3nt: TGTGCCAGCAGTGGGACTAGCGGGAGCAGTGAGCAGTTCTTC
d_gene: TRBD2
v_gene: TRBV2
j_gene: TRBJ2-1
abundance: .

CDR3aa: CASSQGGGSSYEQYF
CDR3nt: TGCGCCAGCAGCCAGGGGGGCGGGAGCTCCTACGAGCAGTACTTC
d_gene: .
v_gene: TRBV4-1
j_gene: TRBJ2-7
abundance: .

CDR3aa: CASTNGGLTNEKLFF
CDR3nt: TGTGCCAGCACGAACGGGGGACTGACTAATGAAAAACTGTTTTTT
d_gene: .
v_gene: TRBV2
j_gene: TRBJ1-4
abundance: once

CDR3aa: CASSFLHEQYF
CDR3nt: TGTGCCAGCAGCTTCCTCCACGAGCAGTACTTC
d_gene: .
v_gene: TRBV7-8
j_gene: TRBJ2-7
abundance: few

CDR3aa: CASSFRARGGTEAFF
CDR3nt: TGTGCCAGCAGTTTTAGGGCTAGAGGGGGCACTGAAGCTTTCTTT
d_gene: .
v_gene: TRBV21-1
j_gene: TRBJ1-1
abundance: .

CDR3aa: CASSPGLSYNEQFF
CDR3nt: TGTGCCAGCAGCCCGGGACTCTCCTACAATGAGCAGTTCTTC
d_gene: .
v_gene: TRBV7-3
j_gene: TRBJ2-1
abundance: .

CDR3aa: CASSLAAITDTQYF
CDR3nt: TGCGCCAGCAGCTTGGCAGCGATCACAGATACGCAGTATTTT
d_gene: .
v_gene: TRBV5-1
j_gene: TRBJ2-3
abundance: .

CDR3aa: CASSYRGRYAEAFF
CDR3nt: TGTGCCAGCAGTTATAGGGGGAGGTACGCTGAAGCTTTCTTT
d_gene: .
v_gene: TRBV6-6
j_gene: TRBJ1-1
abundance: .

CDR3aa: CASSGLANTGELFF
CDR3nt: TGTGCCAGCAGCGGGCTTGCGAACACCGGGGAGCTGTTTTTT
d_gene: .
v_gene: TRBV6-6
j_gene: TRBJ2-2
abundance: once

CDR3aa: CASSLTPPSGSYNEQFF
CDR3nt: TGTGCCAGCAGCTTAACCCCCCCTAGCGGGAGCTACAATGAGCAGTTCTTC
d_gene: TRBD2
v_gene: TRBV7-6
j_gene: TRBJ2-1
abundance: .

CDR3aa: CASRSSGIREQYF
CDR3nt: TGTGCCAGCAGGAGTAGCGGGATCCGCGAGCAGTACTTC
d_gene: TRBD2
v_gene: TRBV6-1
j_gene: TRBJ2-7
abundance: .

CDR3aa: CASSRGAGAGYGYTF
CDR3nt: TGTGCCAGCAGCCGAGGCGCGGGGGCCGGGTATGGCTACACCTTC
d_gene: .
v_gene: TRBV14
j_gene: TRBJ1-2
abundance: once

CDR3aa: CSVEIGSQAYEQYF
CDR3nt: TGCAGCGTTGAAATAGGTTCGCAGGCCTACGAGCAGTACTTC
d_gene: .
v_gene: TRBV29-1
j_gene: TRBJ2-7
abundance: few

CDR3aa: CASSLAGDRGVF
CDR3nt: TGTGCCAGCAGCTTGGCCGGAGACAGGGGGGTCTTC
d_gene: TRBD1
v_gene: TRBV5-6
j_gene: TRBJ2-7
abundance: .

CDR3aa: CASSETATTDTQYF
CDR3nt: TGTGCCAGCAGTGAGACAGCTACCACAGATACGCAGTATTTT
d_gene: .
v_gene: TRBV2
j_gene: TRBJ2-3
abundance: .

CDR3aa: CASSLRTGWGEETQYF
CDR3nt: TGTGCCAGCAGCTTGAGGACAGGGTGGGGGGAAGAGACCCAGTACTTC
d_gene: TRBD1
v_gene: TRBV5-6
j_gene: TRBJ2-5
abundance: .

CDR3aa: CASSEEPYGYTF
CDR3nt: TGTGCCAGCAGCGAAGAGCCCTATGGCTACACCTTC
d_gene: .
v_gene: TRBV2
j_gene: TRBJ1-2
abundance: .

CDR3aa: CASSQQLAGSTDTQYF
CDR3nt: TGCGCCAGCAGCCAACAGCTAGCGGGAAGCACAGATACGCAGTATTTT
d_gene: TRBD2
v_gene: TRBV4-1
j_gene: TRBJ2-3
abundance: .

CDR3aa: CSAKGAPEAFF
CDR3nt: TGCAGTGCCAAGGGGGCTCCTGAAGCTTTCTTT
d_gene: TRBD1
v_gene: TRBV20-1
j_gene: TRBJ1-1
abundance: .

CDR3aa: CASSLGATGELFF
CDR3nt: TGCGCCAGCAGCTTGGGGGCTACCGGGGAGCTGTTTTTT
d_gene: .
v_gene: TRBV5-1
j_gene: TRBJ2-2
abundance: .

CDR3aa: CASGEGIRPQHF
CDR3nt: TGTGCCAGTGGGGAAGGCATTCGGCCCCAGCATTTT
d_gene: .
v_gene: TRBV6-1
j_gene: TRBJ1-5
abundance: .

CDR3aa: CASSAGVYGYTF
CDR3nt: TGTGCCAGCAGCGCAGGGGTCTATGGCTACACCTTC
d_gene: .
v_gene: TRBV6-5
j_gene: TRBJ1-2
abundance: .

CDR3aa: CASSFEPLGEQYF
CDR3nt: TGTGCCAGCAGCTTCGAACCGCTTGGCGAGCAGTACTTC
d_gene: .
v_gene: TRBV5-5
j_gene: TRBJ2-7
abundance: .

CDR3aa: CASSVGGGNTIYF
CDR3nt: TGTGCCAGCAGCGTAGGAGGTGGAAACACCATATATTTT
d_gene: .
v_gene: TRBV9
j_gene: TRBJ1-3
abundance: .

CDR3aa: CAWSVLGRGVSGNTIYF
CDR3nt: TGTGCCTGGAGTGTACTCGGTAGGGGGGTCTCTGGAAACACCATATATTTT
d_gene: .
v_gene: TRBV30
j_gene: TRBJ1-3
abundance: .

CDR3aa: CSVSRTQGHEQFF
CDR3nt: TGCAGCGTTTCCCGAACCCAAGGACATGAGCAGTTCTTC
d_gene: .
v_gene: TRBV29-1
j_gene: TRBJ2-1
abundance: .

CDR3aa: CASSLTGTNTGELFF
CDR3nt: TGTGCTAGCAGCTTAACAGGGACGAACACCGGGGAGCTGTTTTTT
d_gene: .
v_gene: TRBV7-7
j_gene: TRBJ2-2
abundance: .